Shown below are 3 T cell receptor beta chains from a single sample sequenced in a study of cytomegalovirus exposure and HLA in healthy donors. Amplification used 60 Vbeta primers and 13 Jbeta primers. Produced via immunoSEQ multiplex PCR; TCRdb's table is partial and in-frame only. This sample has about 270,000 clones, with roughly 85% found just once. Sequenced sample: PBMCs. These receptors came from a man aged 35 to 55 in good health and CMV-seropositive.

This chain joins TRBV28 and TRBJ1-1; 7 bases are a match to TRBD1. CDR3 size: 16 residues. Trimming took 3 bases from V and 1 from J; bases not matched to a gene: 8. Germline V gene lookup returns CDR1 MDHEN and CDR2 SYDVKM. CDR3 in DNA: TGTGCCAGCAGTTTCCAATCGGACAGGAGGAACACTGAAGCTTTCTTT. Encoded protein: CASSFQSDRRNTEAFF.

As regards this clone: An end of the junction does not agree with germline; a read error may underlie this. Other DNA sequences in this specimen translate into the identical CDR3. This chain uses TRBV18 with TRBJ2-5; D might be TRBD2 (6 bases). Germline-derived CDR1 and CDR2 are KGHSH and LQKENI. The CDR3 contains 13 residues. CDR3 region: CASSRGTEETQYF. The CDR3, as DNA: TGTGCCAGCTCACGCGGGACGGAAGAGACTCAGTACTTC.

This chain uses TRBV28 with TRBJ2-3, with 10 bases identical to TRBD2. Losses at the gene ends were 5 bases for V and 2 bases for J; bases not matched to a gene: 7. Germline lookup yields CDR1 MDHEN and CDR2 SYDVKM. The CDR3 consists of 16 residues. The CDR3 sequence is CASSPRSGRATDTQYF. The CDR3 DNA follows: TGTGCCAGCAGTCCCCGGAGCGGGAGGGCCACAGATACGCAGTATTTT.